This T cell receptor (beta chain) was retrieved from a study of cytomegalovirus exposure and HLA in healthy donors (dated by TCRdb to the late 2010s). Study-level background: An earlier analysis of under 600 of the donors reported approximately 270 Gb of sequence data and around 110 million unique TCR beta sequences from around 200 million T cells. Around 320 gigabases of sequencing data and approximately 85 million unique TCR sequences were included in an early release covering 550 to 650 HLA-typed donors. The genetic ancestry cluster associated with self-reported Caucasian donors included 65% to 90% of the roughly 400 genotyped donors. The study aimed to test whether signatures of past pathogen exposure could be identified by cataloging public T cell receptors. The T cell repertoires of roughly 660 subjects were profiled by immunosequencing and related to cytomegalovirus serostatus. Besides the first cohort of more than 650 subjects, a separate validation cohort made up of over 95 different subjects was used. The study combined high-throughput TCR immunosequencing, statistical association of individual TCRs with disease status, and machine learning to predict cytomegalovirus infection status. To study patterns of TCR occurrence, a later analysis re-analyzed previously published TCR beta repertoires from 550 to 800 donors and added high-resolution HLA genotyping. The later analysis used no new phenotypic data to find candidate immune exposures, relying instead on TCR beta sequences and their occurrence across donors. An earlier analysis of roughly 600 of the donors used high-throughput TCR beta sequencing to judge whether each TCR beta V gene segment behaved as functional or pseudogenic. Alongside the repertoire data, information on donor age, sex, ethnicity and CMV serostatus was compiled. A later genetic analysis used genome-wide SNP genotypes for about three fifths of the 666 donors, treating that subset as a discovery cohort. All discovery cohort repertoires had been generated using a single sequencing platform. HLA typing covered class I and class II loci at four-digit resolution. The number of typed donors differed by locus: about 620-640 for A, B, C, DRB1 and DQB1; 500 to 550 for DQA1; roughly 600 for DPA1; and 400 to 480 for DPB1. Because of strong linkage in the cohort, four or five DR-DQ haplotypes were treated as single units for association and clustering. On average, approximately 250,000 unique TCR beta nucleotide sequences were sequenced per donor among 398 genotyped donors of the cohort, with about 19% of those sequences being non-productive. The full study reports these points: A later analysis found that most CMV-associated TCR beta chains appeared HLA-restricted, with HLA associations seemingly driven largely by CMV exposure. A few of the identified cytomegalovirus-associated TCR beta chains were confirmed in vitro to be specific for cytomegalovirus antigens. A further reported finding was that TCR beta sequences accurately predicted the HLA-A and HLA-B alleles for most subjects in the first cohort. The 87-base-pair reads could not distinguish some IMGT-functional V segments, including TRBV6-2 and TRBV6-3, so those segments were excluded. Because counts were too low, about 15 rarely observed V segments, including chromosome 9 orphons, were left out of the earlier analysis of about 620 of the donors. The cohort was sequenced for TCR beta chains only, and without alpha or paired-chain data the features that could be detected were limited. A group of highly shared sequence variants was considered likely to be a technical artifact of the sequencing pipeline. In a later analysis, around 17,000 TCR beta sequences were associated with specific HLA alleles at a false discovery rate of 0.05. In a later analysis, HLA-associated TCR beta chains showed more clonal expansion and lower generation probabilities than non-associated chains that were equally common. According to a later analysis, TCR association rates differed among HLA loci, with DRB1 alleles showing the most associated TCRs and HLA-C alleles showing the fewest. When HLA alleles, especially DR and DQ, strongly co-occurred, attributing TCR associations to individual alleles was difficult. Because some donors lacked HLA typing at each locus, the association tests relied only on the typed subset. According to the authors, the approach could potentially be generalized to other disease states and immunological phenotypes. Compared with the roughly 670-donor mean, donors in an Asian-associated ancestry cluster had fewer N-insertions in productive TCRs, according to a later genetic analysis. While some public TCRs were present in many individuals, most TCR sequences turned up only very rarely across donors. The study gave a list of about 170 TCR beta chains associated with cytomegalovirus. The only immune exposure information available for the cohort was CMV serostatus. Linkage disequilibrium might explain the correlated functional status among segregating V segments, but an unknown experimental factor could not be ruled out. Several of the top co-occurrence clusters appeared to be linked to parvovirus B19, influenza, CMV and Epstein-Barr virus, according to a later analysis. In a later genetic analysis, a missense DCLRE1C variant was associated with V-gene and J-gene trimming of TCR beta chains, and the association was replicated in an independent cohort. In an earlier analysis of about 540 of the donors, most TCR beta V segments were observed in productive rearrangements about 87% or about 30% of the time, broadly matching IMGT annotations. Presence/absence analyses assumed roughly uniform sequencing depth across donors, an assumption that may not hold. The classifier was reported to diagnose cytomegalovirus status with high specificity and sensitivity in both the original cohort and the validation cohort.

V gives up 1 base and J gives up 5 bases, and the segment between their germline ends measures 10 bases. CDR1 and CDR2 are drawn from the germline V gene (reference sequence): SGHNT, YYREEE. The CDR3, from cysteine to phenylalanine, totals 13 residues. The entry retains the CDR3 DNA only, 39 bases that are in frame from base 1. The cohort consisted of hundreds of healthy bone marrow donors. At the time of sampling, all cohort members were nominally healthy, though unrecorded immune exposures were likely present. The donor was CMV seropositive and belonged to the group of some 290 seropositive cohort members. Each donor provided a peripheral blood sample, and peripheral blood mononuclear cells were used for TCR beta sequencing. The Qiagen DNeasy Blood Extraction Kit was used to extract genomic DNA from the blood cell samples. The library relied on the immunoSEQ multiplex PCR assay. A mixture of 60 forward primers for TCR Vbeta segments and 13 reverse primers for TCR Jbeta segments was used in the multiplex PCR. Amplification of the CDR3 region of rearranged TCR beta genes was performed with a multiplex PCR assay on genomic DNA. The amplified TCR beta libraries were sequenced on the Illumina HiSeq System as 87-base-pair reads. The original pipeline was this. A later analysis tallied 70 million to 100 million unique TCR beta chains across the 666 repertoires, and roughly 11 million of those chains were shared by two or more donors. A nearest-neighbor algorithm error-corrected the raw reads and collapsed the reads into unique sequences, merging closely related sequences to remove PCR and sequencing errors. To assign V, D and J gene segments, CDR3 sequences were aligned to IMGT reference sequences. Each retained sequence needed at least a six-nucleotide match to both a V gene segment and a J gene segment. Rearrangements were called productive when the CDR3 lacked stop codons and stayed in frame with V and J; all others were non-productive. CDR3 was defined according to IMGT convention as the region running from the second conserved V-encoded cysteine to the conserved J-encoded phenylalanine. Sequences without an unambiguous match to a single V gene segment were excluded from the earlier analysis of over 500 of the donors. An earlier analysis of a few hundred of the donors called V segments functional above 56.7% productive rearrangements and segregating when the between-donor standard deviation exceeded 5%. A statistical classification framework was built for diagnosing cytomegalovirus status from the catalog of TCR beta chain sequences. In a later analysis, TCR nucleotide sequences were compared against IMGT/GENE-DB human TR gene sequences so that V and J genes could be assigned. Using the TCRdist pipeline, a later analysis assigned CDR3 sequences along with most-parsimonious VDJ recombination scenarios. A later analysis defined each TCR beta chain by its CDR3 amino acid sequence plus V-gene family, and excluded reads lacking a unique V-gene family. A later analysis removed roughly 590 highly shared, low-generation-probability nucleotide sequences to deal with suspected cross-contamination and a sequencing artifact. A later analysis calculated a clonal expansion index for each public chain from normalized within-repertoire ranks of inferred template counts. Generation probabilities in a later analysis came from a VDJ recombination model fitted to out-of-frame rearrangements, and those results were checked against IGoR. A later analysis scored TCR-TCR, TCR-HLA and TCR-CMV co-occurrence with hypergeometric tests, applying a repertoire-size bias correction to TCR pairs. A later analysis estimated false discovery rates by permuting HLA or CMV assignments 20 times. In a later analysis, co-occurring TCRs were grouped using DBSCAN, and TCRdist sequence similarity was added for clustering within HLA-allele-positive subsets. Co-occurrence clustering excluded repertoires with fewer than 30,000 or more than 120,000 public chains, plus five with anomalous nucleotide sharing. TCRdb re-hosts the immuneACCESS table, in-frame sequences only. Its copies lack some clones; in the studies checked, an unresolved V gene accounts for under half of them, and the cause for the rest is not known. That table is the source of V, J and clone size, and D and trimming were worked out from the DNA. The sample data list under 200,000 clones, and around 82% of these were observed just once. The top ten constitute about 1.7% of the sample.

Only one count was recorded for this clone. Its antigen has not been determined. No much larger clone exists at a distance of one base, and base qualities are not known. The origin of this receptor is a man aged 35-49 years in good health and CMV-seropositive. The rearrangement joined TRBV5-4 to TRBJ2-7; TRBD2 might be the D gene, on 5 matching bases. Specimen: PBMCs. The CDR3 has the sequence CASSLYAGDEQYF. The DNA sequence follows: TGTGCCAGCAGCTTGTATGCCGGGGACGAGCAGTACTTC.